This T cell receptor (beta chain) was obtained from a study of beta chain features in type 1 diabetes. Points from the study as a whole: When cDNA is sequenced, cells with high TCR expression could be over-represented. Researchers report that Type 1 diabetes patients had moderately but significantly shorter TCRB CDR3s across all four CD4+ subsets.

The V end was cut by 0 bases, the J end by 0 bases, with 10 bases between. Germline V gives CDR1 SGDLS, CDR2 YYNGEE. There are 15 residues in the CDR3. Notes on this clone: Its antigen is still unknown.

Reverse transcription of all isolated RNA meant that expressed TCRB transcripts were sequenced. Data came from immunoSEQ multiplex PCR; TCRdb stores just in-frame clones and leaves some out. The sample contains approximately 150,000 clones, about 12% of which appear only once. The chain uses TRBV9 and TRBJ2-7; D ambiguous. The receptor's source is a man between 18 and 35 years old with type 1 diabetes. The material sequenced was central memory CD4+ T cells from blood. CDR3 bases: TGTGCCAGCAGCGTAGACCCGGGTGACTCCTACGAGCAGTACTTC. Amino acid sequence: CASSVDPGDSYEQYF.